The clone carrying this T cell receptor (beta chain) appeared many times. Its antigen is currently unknown. Via MiXCR, TCRdb re-called the 5' RACE reads, giving one row per CDR3 protein. The data contain about 240,000 distinct CDR3 sequences, about 10% of them singletons. Germline V gives CDR1 ENHRY, CDR2 SYGVKD. V was trimmed by 6 bases and J by 3 bases, leaving 11 bases between them. The CDR3 spans 13 residues. The data were taken from a study of CD8 T cells in ankylosing spondylitis. Study conclusions and caveats: Ankylosing spondylitis blood appeared to be characterized by a TCR beta motif of fewer than ten highly homologous variants. According to the report, clones linked to the disease were significantly enriched in matched synovial fluid samples taken from ankylosing spondylitis patients. Peripheral blood held disease-linked clones only at relatively low frequency, and these were CD8+.

The J gene is TRBJ1-1, the V gene TRBV10-3; the D is unclear. The TCR originated in a male donor with ankylosing spondylitis or in good health (not recorded which). Sequenced input: blood, either unsorted or a sorted T cell fraction (not recorded which). The CDR3 bases are TGTGCCATCAGCCCCCATTTCGACACTGAAGCTTTCTTT. Amino acid sequence: CAISPHFDTEAFF.